Listed here are 11 T cell receptor beta chains from one sample, sequenced in a study of blood T cells in healthy people across ages. PCR was performed a second time for roughly 7 to 12 cycles using a sample-barcoded 5' primer and a J-beta primer mix. TCRdb reprocessed the 5' RACE reads via MiXCR and lists one record per CDR3 protein. The sample yields roughly 1,500,000 distinct CDR3 sequences, roughly 40% seen once. Sequencing was carried out using blood. The receptors originated from a woman aged 18-29 years in good health.

This chain joins TRBV7-8 and TRBJ1-6; 8 nucleotides agree with TRBD1. The CDR3 extends over 13 amino acids. Germline CDR1 and CDR2: SGHVS and FQNEAQ. CDR3 sequence (DNA): TGTGGGTCCGGACAGGGAGATCAATCACCCCTCCACTTT. It yields the protein CGSGQGDQSPLHF.

The chain couples TRBV14 to TRBJ1-2; D possibly corresponds to TRBD1 (6 bases). This CDR3 comprises 15 residues. V was trimmed by 3 bases and J by 4 bases, leaving 15 bases between them. Looked up from germline, CDR1 is SGHDN and CDR2 is FVKESK. The CDR3 loop reads CASSHVAGAAYGYTF. CDR3 nucleotides: TGTGCCAGCAGCCACGTTGCAGGGGCAGCCTATGGCTACACCTTC.

The rearrangement uses TRBV11-2 and TRBJ1-4; 7 bases match TRBD1. CDR3 length: 15 residues. V dropped 2 bases and J dropped 4; count of bases not matched to a gene: 4. Germline loops: CDR1 SGHAT, CDR2 FQNNGV. The CDR3 here is CASSLTGQFNEKLFF. CDR3 DNA sequence: TGTGCCAGCAGCTTAACGGGACAGTTTAATGAAAAACTGTTTTTT.

The V and J genes are TRBV15 and TRBJ1-4, with D perhaps TRBD1 (6 bases). The CDR3 consists of 15 residues. V shed 3 bases and J shed 8 bases, with 16 bases lying between them. Germline V CDR1 and CDR2: LNHNV, YYDKDF (reference sequence). The CDR3 region is CATSRETGLREKLFF. The DNA for the CDR3 is TGTGCCACCAGCAGGGAAACAGGGTTGAGGGAAAAACTGTTTTTT.

CDR3 amino acids: CASNTGQGTLAGVREQYF. The CDR3 region has the DNA TGTGCCAGCAACACCGGACAGGGGACGCTAGCGGGAGTTAGGGAGCAGTACTTC. The chain couples TRBV7-9 to TRBJ2-7, with D maybe TRBD2 (10 bases). Trimming removed 7 bases at V and 7 bases at J, with 32 bases between. Germline-derived CDR1 and CDR2 are SEHNR and FQNEAQ (reference sequence). The CDR3 has 18 amino acids.

This clonotype was observed once. The CDR3 protein is CASSPLTTGGGSPLHF. DNA of the CDR3: TGTGCCAGCTCACCATTAACGACAGGGGGTGGTTCACCCCTCCACTTT. V and J are TRBV18 and TRBJ1-6; 9 bases map to TRBD1. CDR3 size: 16 residues. Losses at the gene ends were 2 bases for V and 9 bases for J; bases not matched to a gene: 8. CDR1 and CDR2 (germline): KGHSH, LQKENI.

The rearrangement links TRBV2 to TRBJ1-1, with D tentatively TRBD1 (6 bases). Germline lookup yields CDR1 SNHLY and CDR2 FYNNEI. Trimming left V 10 bases short and J 11 bases short, with 17 bases between. This CDR3 is 11 amino acids long. The CDR3 DNA reads TGTGCCAACTGGCTGGGGGGCGTGGCTTTCTTT. As protein: CANWLGGVAFF.

The rearrangement joins TRBV7-8 to TRBJ2-7, with D possibly TRBD2 on 5 matching bases. V was shortened by 5 bases and J by 5 bases, with 22 bases between the two germline ends. Germline loops: CDR1 SGHVS, CDR2 FQNEAQ. The CDR3 length is 16 residues. The CDR3 bases are TGTGCCAGCAGCACCACGGAGGATCTGGTCCGTAACGAGCAGTACTTC. Translation gives CASSTTEDLVRNEQYF.

CDR3 DNA sequence: TGTGCCAGCAGTCCGGGACTTCGAAACTGGGGGCAGTACTTC. Protein: CASSPGLRNWGQYF. V is TRBV6-5 and J is TRBJ2-7, with TRBD2 as a possible D gene (6 bases). Germline V gene sequence: CDR1 MNHEY, CDR2 SVGAGI. V was clipped by 5 bases and J by 9 bases, with 20 bases between them. This CDR3 has 14 amino acids.

Only one count was recorded for this clonotype. The rearrangement links TRBV4-1 to TRBJ1-2; 8 positions agree with TRBD1. Germline V gives CDR1 MGHRA, CDR2 YSYEKL. V lost 0 bases and J lost 4; bases outside the gene matches: 4. The CDR3 runs 15 residues. The CDR3 spells CASSQDRDRFYGYTF. CDR3 coding DNA: TGCGCCAGCAGCCAAGATAGGGACAGGTTCTATGGCTACACCTTC.

A few counts support this clonotype. The chain carries TRBV7-2 and TRBJ1-1; 7 nucleotides line up with TRBD1. J lost 5 bases, V lost 2 bases, and 14 bases had no gene match. The germline CDR1 and CDR2 sequences are SGHTA and FQGNSA. CDR3 length equals 17 residues. CDR3 region: CASSLRAGGGRSTEAFF. The CDR3 DNA is TGTGCCAGCAGCTTAAGGGCAGGGGGGGGACGGAGTACTGAAGCTTTCTTT. Variable domain in full (rest from reference TRBV7-2 and TRBJ1-1): GAGVSQSPSNKVTEKGKDVELRCDPISGHTALYWYRQSLGQGLEFLIYFQGNSAPDKSGLPSDRFSAERTGGSVSTLTIQRTQQEDSAVYLCASSLRAGGGRSTEAFFGQGTRLTVV.